This TCR beta chain was captured by sequencing in a study of cytomegalovirus exposure and HLA in healthy donors. Study-wide points: HLA-A and HLA-B allele assignments for most subjects were reportedly predicted accurately using TCR beta sequences.

This clone has just a few counts. The antigen is undetermined. Healthy bone marrow donors made up the donors. The germline V and J ends were trimmed by 3 bases and 2 bases, with 17 bases remaining between them. The CDR3 has 16 residues. The germline V gene encodes CDR1 SGDLS and CDR2 YYNGEE. Vbeta (60) and Jbeta (13) primers were used in the PCR. TCRdb's table, derived via immunoSEQ multiplex PCR, lists solely in-frame clones and lacks some. Of 210,000 or so clones in the sample, roughly 78% were seen once. The receptor was isolated from a boy under 18 in good health and CMV-seronegative. J is TRBJ1-2 and V is TRBV9, with D maybe TRBD1 (6 bases). The sample was PBMCs. The CDR3 region is CASSAPYRDLNYGYTF. CDR3 bases: TGTGCCAGCAGCGCCCCTTACAGGGATCTAAACTATGGCTACACCTTC.